The 20 T cell receptor beta chains reported below all come from one sample, sequenced in a study of radiation and T cells in renal cell carcinoma. Here immunoSEQ multiplex PCR was the method, and the copy in TCRdb shows in-frame clones only, minus some. The table records roughly 20,000 clones, less than 70% of them present only once. As to treatment: 15 Gy SBRT to primary tumor, nephrectomy 4 weeks later. Sequenced material: tumor tissue, taken from a patient whose treatment included radiotherapy and nephrectomy. The receptors were gathered from a woman in her seventies with renal cell carcinoma.

This chain uses TRBV11-1 with TRBJ1-6, with a tentative D call TRBD1 (6 bases). This CDR3 spans 13 amino acids. V lost 5 bases and J lost 7, with 9 bases in between. Germline values: CDR1 SGHAT, CDR2 FQDESV (reference sequence). The CDR3 bases are TGTGCCAGCAGCGACAGGATGAATTCACCCCTCCACTTT. This encodes CASSDRMNSPLHF.

This clone is large within its sample. V and J are TRBV11-2 and TRBJ1-6; a weak D match, TRBD1 (6 bases). V lost 3 bases to trimming and J lost 10 bases, with 10 bases between them. This CDR3 is built from 13 residues. Germline V gene lookup returns CDR1 SGHAT and CDR2 FQNNGV. The CDR3 is CASSFGQTSPLHF. The CDR3 DNA sequence: TGTGCCAGCAGCTTCGGACAGACGTCACCCCTCCACTTT. Combining the CDR3 with reference TRBV11-2 and TRBJ1-6 gives the whole variable domain EAGVAQSPRYKIIEKRQSVAFWCNPISGHATLYWYQQILGQGPKLLIQFQNNGVVDDSQLPKDRFSAERLKGVDSTLKIQPAKLEDSAVYLCASSFGQTSPLHFGNGTRLTVT.

The rearrangement links TRBV11-3 to TRBJ1-1; D gene unclear. CDR1 is SGHNT and CDR2 is YENEEA in the germline V gene. This CDR3 region has 14 residues. The V end lost 5 bases, the J end lost 1 base, and 11 bases lay between the germline ends. CDR3 in DNA: TGTGCCAGCAGCGAGTTAACGGCGAACACTGAAGCTTTCTTT. This translates into CASSELTANTEAFF.

The chain couples TRBV30 to TRBJ1-3, with D hard to call. The CDR3 spans 12 residues. CDR1 GTSNPN and CDR2 SVGIG come from the germline V gene (reference sequence). Trimming stripped 4 bases from V and 4 bases from J, with 8 bases between. CDR3 loop: CAWKHIGNTIYF. The CDR3 region has the DNA TGTGCCTGGAAACATATCGGAAACACCATATATTTT.

This clone was recorded once. This chain uses TRBV20-1 with TRBJ2-5; D ambiguous. Germline V CDR1 and CDR2: DFQATT, SNEGSKA (reference sequence). V lost 1 base to trimming and J lost 4 bases, with 1 base between them. The CDR3 length is 10 residues. The CDR3 coding sequence is TGCAGTGCTAGAGGAGAGACCCAGTACTTC. It translates to CSARGETQYF.

V usage is TRBV6-6 and J usage is TRBJ2-7; either TRBD1 or TRBD2 may fit D (6 bases each). Germline CDR1 reads MNHNY; CDR2 reads SVGAGI (reference sequence). Trimming pared 6 bases from V and 7 bases from J, leaving 19 bases between. The CDR3 runs to 14 residues. CDR3 coding DNA: TGTGCCAGCAGCGAGGAAACAGGGAGGTGGGAGCAGTACTTC. Translated, it gives CASSEETGRWEQYF.

The CDR3 DNA is TGCGCCAGCAGTCGGTCCGGGACAGGAGGGAATCAGCCCCAGCATTTT. Translation gives CASSRSGTGGNQPQHF. This rearrangement joins TRBV23-1 to TRBJ1-5; 8 bases are shared with TRBD1. TRBV23-1 is assigned to the ORF class and has an uncertain function. This CDR3 has 16 amino acids. With 4 bases clipped from V and 4 bases from J, the junction kept 9 bases outside the gene matches.

This clone is medium-sized (0.01 to 0.1%) within its sample. V is TRBV6-1 and J is TRBJ1-5, with 7 nucleotides matching TRBD1. The CDR3 spans 15 residues. Germline trimming cut 4 bases from V and 3 bases from J; bases unmatched to any gene: 6. Germline loops: CDR1 MNHNS, CDR2 SASEGT. The CDR3 nucleotides are TGTGCCAGCAGTGGGACAGGAAACCCCAATCAGCCCCAGCATTTT. This encodes CASSGTGNPNQPQHF.

The V gene is TRBV18, the J gene TRBJ2-5; 9 positions match TRBD1. Germline loops: CDR1 KGHSH, CDR2 LQKENI. The CDR3 totals 14 residues. Trimming took 2 bases from V and 5 from J; bases not matched to a gene: 3. The DNA of the CDR3 is TGTGCCAGCTCACCAAGGGACAGGGAGGAGACCCAGTACTTC. Translation gives CASSPRDREETQYF.

The chain has TRBV6-1 and TRBJ2-4, with TRBD2 matching 12 bases. The V segment lost 11 bases and the J segment 4 bases; nucleotides outside the gene matches: 6. Germline V gene data show CDR1 as MNHNS and CDR2 as SASEGT. CDR3 size: 14 residues. The chain's CDR3 is CACGLAGSKNIQYF. The CDR3 DNA reads TGTGCCTGCGGACTAGCGGGGTCAAAAAACATTCAGTACTTC.

The V call is TRBV4-2, the J call TRBJ1-1, with D unresolved. This CDR3 spans 11 amino acids. Trimming cost V 6 bases and J 3 bases, with 5 bases left between them. Germline V gives CDR1 LGHNA, CDR2 YNFKEQ. This CDR3 is CASSWDTEAFF. In DNA, the CDR3 is TGTGCCAGCAGTTGGGACACTGAAGCTTTCTTT.

The chain joins TRBV2 to TRBJ1-2, with TRBD1 matching over 8 bases. Germline CDR1 SNHLY, CDR2 FYNNEI. The CDR3 loop spans 14 amino acids. Unmatched junction bases numbered 9, after V lost 5 bases and J lost 7 bases. CDR3 amino acids: CASSFTGGASGYTF. The CDR3 nucleotides read TGTGCCAGCAGTTTTACAGGGGGGGCCAGTGGCTACACCTTC.

The chain recombines TRBV19 with TRBJ1-5, with D possibly being TRBD1 (5 bases). Germline CDR1 and CDR2: LNHDA and SQIVND (reference sequence). This CDR3 spans 13 amino acids. V dropped 6 bases and J dropped 4 bases, with 10 bases sitting between them. CDR3 nucleotide sequence: TGTGCCAGTAGCCCGGACACTAATCAGCCCCAGCATTTT. It specifies CASSPDTNQPQHF.

J is TRBJ2-4 and V is TRBV13; unclear D gene. Germline CDR1 reads PRHDT; CDR2 reads FYEKMQ (reference sequence). CDR3 size: 15 residues. V lost 5 bases, J lost 3 bases, and 14 bases lay in between. The CDR3 sequence is CASSPRGEVKNIQYF. CDR3 in DNA: TGTGCCAGCAGCCCTCGCGGTGAAGTCAAAAACATTCAGTACTTC.

The V call is TRBV19, the J call TRBJ2-5; the D call may be TRBD1 or TRBD2 (5 bases each). Germline assignment: CDR1 LNHDA and CDR2 SQIVND (reference sequence). Trimming removed 5 bases from V and 2 bases from J, with 12 bases in between. The CDR3 has 14 residues. CDR3 region: CASSPRWGQETQYF. The CDR3 DNA sequence: TGTGCCAGTAGTCCCCGATGGGGGCAAGAGACCCAGTACTTC.

This chain joins TRBV4-3 and TRBJ2-7; TRBD1 agrees at 8 bases. In germline, CDR1 is LGHNA, CDR2 YSLEER. Trimming cost V 0 bases and J 7 bases; bases outside gene matches: 8. The CDR3 spans 15 residues. CDR3 coding DNA: TGCGCCAGCAGCCAAGAGTGGACAGGGTTTAATGAGCAGTACTTC. Its translation: CASSQEWTGFNEQYF.

The gene calls are TRBV27 and TRBJ2-7, with D unresolved. CDR1 is MNHEY, CDR2 SMNVEV, per germline (reference sequence). The CDR3 is 12 amino acids. V dropped 3 bases and J dropped 2 bases, with 5 bases sitting between them. The DNA for the CDR3 is TGTGCCAGCAGTTTGCGAGCCTACGAGCAGTACTTC. It yields the protein CASSLRAYEQYF.

The chain has TRBV7-8 and TRBJ2-2; D call uncertain. The germline V and J ends were trimmed by 0 bases and 1 base, with 6 bases remaining between them. Germline loops: CDR1 SGHVS, CDR2 FQNEAQ. CDR3 size: 15 residues. The CDR3 bases are TGTGCCAGCAGCTTAGCGCAAGGGAACACCGGGGAGCTGTTTTTT. It translates to CASSLAQGNTGELFF.

The chain couples TRBV4-1 to TRBJ1-2; TRBD1 is a possible D gene (6 bases). Trimming removed 0 bases from V and 5 bases from J, with 13 bases in between. The CDR3 is 15 residues long. From germline, CDR1 is MGHRA and CDR2 YSYEKL. CDR3 bases: TGCGCCAGCAGCCAAGATACCCAGGGGAGGTATGGCTACACCTTC. Translating it yields CASSQDTQGRYGYTF.

The gene calls are TRBV18 and TRBJ1-1, with 10 bases aligning to TRBD1. The length of the CDR3 is 14 residues. V shed 3 bases, J shed 6 bases, and the junction held 4 bases outside the gene matches. Germline-derived CDR1 and CDR2 are KGHSH and LQKENI. The CDR3 region has the DNA TGTGCCAGCTCACCCCGACAGGGGGCCTCTGAAGCTTTCTTT. Its translation is CASSPRQGASEAFF.